Presented here are 14 T cell receptor beta chains from one specimen sequenced in a study of cytomegalovirus exposure and HLA in healthy donors. It was with 60 Vbeta and 13 Jbeta primers that the PCR ran. Produced via immunoSEQ multiplex PCR; TCRdb's table is partial and in-frame only. The sample contains 150,000 to 200,000 clones, roughly 80% of which appear only once. Sequenced material: PBMCs. The receptor source for this set is a woman aged 40 to 55 in good health and CMV-seronegative.

J is TRBJ2-7 and V is TRBV27, with 7 bases lining up with TRBD2. Germline V gene data show CDR1 as MNHEY and CDR2 as SMNVEV (reference sequence). Trimming cost V 5 bases and J 4 bases; bases outside gene matches: 8. This CDR3 spans 14 amino acids. The CDR3 DNA reads TGTGCCAGCAGTCCGTTGGGACTATCGTACGAGCAGTACTTC. This gives the protein CASSPLGLSYEQYF.

The chain has TRBV7-2 and TRBJ2-6; D ambiguous. V lost 0 bases to trimming and J lost 3 bases, with 12 bases between them. CDR1 and CDR2 (germline): SGHTA, FQGNSA. CDR3 length: 17 amino acids. CDR3 in amino acids: CASSLASDRGGANVLTF. DNA for the CDR3: TGTGCCAGCAGCTTAGCTTCCGACCGAGGTGGGGCCAACGTCCTGACTTTC.

The J gene is TRBJ1-2, the V gene TRBV5-8; 9 bases align to TRBD1. The trim removed 5 bases at V and 8 bases at J, leaving 10 bases unmatched. This CDR3 is built from 14 residues. CDR1 and CDR2 (germline): SGHTS, YDEGEE. CDR3 sequence reads: CASRSGTGKGGYTF. The CDR3 DNA sequence: TGTGCCAGCAGATCCGGGACAGGGAAAGGCGGCTACACCTTC. Full variable domain (remainder filled in from reference TRBV5-8 and TRBJ1-2): EAGVTQSPTHLIKTRGQQATLRCSPISGHTSVYWYQQALGLGLQFLLWYDEGEERNRGNFPPRFSGRQFPNYSSELNVNALELEDSALYLCASRSGTGKGGYTFGSGTRLTVV.

This chain uses TRBV27 with TRBJ2-3, with 10 bases identical to TRBD2. This CDR3 is built from 16 residues. V was pared by 6 bases and J by 0 bases, with 6 bases of the junction left unmatched. The V gene's germline CDR1 is MNHEY and CDR2 SMNVEV (reference sequence). The CDR3 loop reads CASSTGLAVSTDTQYF. For the CDR3, the DNA is TGTGCCAGCAGCACCGGACTAGCGGTTAGCACAGATACGCAGTATTTT.

V gene TRBV4-2 combines with J gene TRBJ1-2, with 7 bases fitting TRBD1. The V and J ends lost 4 bases and 3 bases, in that order; junction bases with no gene match: 8. The CDR3 covers 15 residues. From germline, CDR1 is LGHNA and CDR2 YNFKEQ. DNA for the CDR3: TGTGCCAGCAGCCCGGGGACAGCCCATGACTATGGCTACACCTTC. Residues: CASSPGTAHDYGYTF.

The V gene is TRBV5-1, the J gene TRBJ2-5; D might be TRBD2 (5 bases). The CDR3 totals 12 residues. Germline V gene data show CDR1 as SGHRS and CDR2 as YFSETQ. The V and J ends lost 3 bases and 3 bases respectively, with 6 bases between them. CDR3 bases: TGCGCCAGCAGCTACGGGGAAGAGACCCAGTACTTC. Protein product: CASSYGEETQYF.

The chain combines TRBV6-6 with TRBJ2-6; no firm D call. The V gene's germline CDR1 is MNHNY and CDR2 SVGAGI (reference sequence). The CDR3 sequence is 15 residues long. V shed 3 bases and J shed 0 bases, with 6 bases lying between them. This chain's CDR3 is CASSYIGSGANVLTF. CDR3 DNA sequence: TGTGCCAGCAGTTATATCGGCTCTGGGGCCAACGTCCTGACTTTC.

The sample holds one count of this clone. The CDR3: CASSKQGARSNQPQHF. The CDR3 DNA is TGTGCCAGTAGTAAACAGGGGGCGCGGAGCAATCAGCCCCAGCATTTT. The chain uses TRBV19 and TRBJ1-5, with 9 bases lining up with TRBD1. Trimming removed 4 bases from V and 1 base from J; junction bases left unmatched: 5. The germline gives CDR1 LNHDA, CDR2 SQIVND (reference sequence). The CDR3 sequence is 16 residues long.

The rearrangement links TRBV6-5 to TRBJ2-7, with 15 bases lining up with TRBD2. The germline CDR1 and CDR2 sequences are MNHEY and SVGAGI. J gave up 6 bases and V 2 bases, and 2 bases lay outside the gene matches. This CDR3 has 15 amino acids. The CDR3 sequence is CASSYGLAGGPEQYF. Written as DNA, the CDR3 is TGTGCCAGCAGTTACGGACTAGCGGGGGGGCCCGAGCAGTACTTC.

Only one count was recorded for this clone. At the DNA level, this CDR3 is encoded by other sequences in the same sample as well. The chain joins TRBV7-9 to TRBJ1-1; no firm D call. The CDR3 covers 14 residues. V was pared by 5 bases and J by 4 bases, with 14 bases between. Germline V lookup: CDR1 SEHNR, CDR2 FQNEAQ (reference sequence). CDR3 loop: CASSLTGVVTEAFF. CDR3 nucleotide sequence: TGTGCCAGCAGCCTAACTGGTGTAGTCACTGAAGCTTTCTTT.

V gene TRBV5-4 combines with J gene TRBJ2-5; the match to TRBD2 covers 11 bases. The ends lost 3 bases at V and 4 bases at J; junction bases unmatched: 8. The CDR3 consists of 16 residues. Germline V gives CDR1 SGHNT, CDR2 YYREEE (reference sequence). The DNA for the CDR3 is TGTGCCAGCAGCTCCCCGACTAGCGGGATGGGAGAGACCCAGTACTTC. Its translation is CASSSPTSGMGETQYF.

The rearrangement joins TRBV2 to TRBJ1-1; maybe TRBD1 (5 bases). There are 13 residues in the CDR3. V was shortened by 8 bases and J by 1 base, with 11 bases between the two germline ends. From germline, CDR1 is SNHLY and CDR2 FYNNEI. Written as DNA, the CDR3 is TGTGCCAGCCTTAGACAGACGAACACTGAAGCTTTCTTT. Translated, it gives CASLRQTNTEAFF. Full variable domain (outside the CDR3, taken from reference TRBV2 and TRBJ1-1): EPEVTQTPSHQVTQMGQEVILRCVPISNHLYFYWYRQILGQKVEFLVSFYNNEISEKSEIFDDQFSVERPDGSNFTLKIRSTKLEDSAMYFCASLRQTNTEAFFGQGTRLTVV.

This clone was found many times. The J gene is TRBJ2-7, the V gene TRBV2, with 8 positions matching TRBD1. This CDR3 spans 14 amino acids. Trimming took 5 bases from V and 3 from J; bases not matched to a gene: 6. From germline, CDR1 is SNHLY and CDR2 FYNNEI. The CDR3 reads CASSPRTGNYEQYF. The CDR3 DNA reads TGTGCCAGCAGTCCCCGGACAGGGAACTACGAGCAGTACTTC.

CDR3 sequence reads: CASSTDRGQTQYF. The CDR3 bases are TGTGCCAGTAGTACGGACAGGGGGCAGACCCAGTACTTC. V and J are TRBV19 and TRBJ2-5; TRBD1 matches at 11 bases. This CDR3 region has 13 residues. Germline CDR1 is LNHDA and CDR2 is SQIVND (reference sequence). The V segment lost 4 bases and the J segment 6 bases; nucleotides outside the gene matches: 1.